The 28 T cell receptor beta chains listed next were all sequenced from one sample in a study of T-cell memory formation after mild COVID-19. In TCRdb, the 5' RACE reads were re-called with MiXCR into one record per CDR3 protein. The sample holds about 390,000 distinct CDR3 sequences, 16% seen once. The sequenced sample consisted of PBMCs or a T cell subset sorted from them (not recorded which). These TCRs come from a man aged 18 to 35 who had mild COVID-19 (a few samples of this study predate the infection). Cell type and time point are not known.

CDR3 loop: CASSQLYRGGTEAFF. CDR3 bases: TGCGCCAGCAGCCAACTATACAGGGGGGGAACTGAAGCTTTCTTT. The gene calls are TRBV4-1 and TRBJ1-1, with 8 bases that match TRBD1. Trimming removed 2 bases from V and 5 bases from J; junction bases left unmatched: 7. CDR1 MGHRA and CDR2 YSYEKL come from the germline V gene. CDR3 size: 15 residues.

The chain is built from TRBV7-9 and TRBJ2-5, with no clear D. Germline V lookup: CDR1 SEHNR, CDR2 FQNEAQ (reference sequence). The V end was cut by 11 bases, the J end by 3 bases, with 19 bases between. There are 14 residues in the CDR3. The CDR3 here is CASETRLSEETQYF. The CDR3, as DNA: TGTGCCTCCGAGACACGCCTGTCCGAAGAGACCCAGTACTTC.

In this sample, this clonotype turned up a few times. This sequence joins TRBV7-9 and TRBJ2-7; D is perhaps TRBD1 (6 bases). The V end was cut by 6 bases, the J end by 4 bases, with 13 bases between. CDR3 length equals 13 residues. Germline V gives CDR1 SEHNR, CDR2 FQNEAQ (reference sequence). The CDR3 region has the DNA TGTGCCAGCAGTCCTCGGGACAAATACGAGCAGTACGTC. It codes for CASSPRDKYEQYV.

The CDR3 DNA is TGTGCCAGCAAGTCGGAGACCCAGTACTTC. Translating it yields CASKSETQYF. The chain combines TRBV28 with TRBJ2-5; D is unresolved. V lost 7 bases, J lost 5 bases, and 5 bases lay in between. Germline V CDR1 and CDR2: MDHEN, SYDVKM. This CDR3 has 10 amino acids.

In its sample, this clonotype was seen a few times. The chain has TRBV6-2 or TRBV6-3 and TRBJ2-1; D is perhaps TRBD2 (5 bases). The V end was cut by 5 bases, the J end by 4 bases, with 24 bases between. CDR3 length: 18 residues. Germline lookup yields CDR1 MNHEY and CDR2 SVGEGT. The CDR3 region is CASSHPVRGQETYNEQFF. The CDR3 DNA sequence: TGTGCCAGCAGTCACCCGGTCCGGGGTCAAGAAACTTACAATGAGCAGTTCTTC.

This clonotype was counted only a few times. The V gene is TRBV5-1, the J gene TRBJ2-6; TRBD1 might be the D (5 bases). V dropped 5 bases and J dropped 4 bases, with 7 bases sitting between them. The CDR3 sequence is 13 residues long. CDR1 and CDR2 (germline): SGHRS, YFSETQ. The CDR3 sequence is CASRRTGANVLTF. CDR3 nucleotides: TGCGCCAGCAGAAGGACAGGGGCCAACGTCCTGACTTTC. Together with reference TRBV5-1 and TRBJ2-6, the CDR3 gives the full variable domain: KAGVTQTPRYLIKTRGQQVTLSCSPISGHRSVSWYQQTPGQGLQFLFEYFSETQRNKGNFPGRFSGRQFSNSRSEMNVSTLELGDSALYLCASRRTGANVLTFGAGSRLTVL.

This clonotype was picked up many times. The J gene is TRBJ1-5, the V gene TRBV5-1; tentatively, D is TRBD1 (6 bases). V gave up 5 bases and J gave up 4 bases, with 13 bases separating them. Germline V gene sequence: CDR1 SGHRS, CDR2 YFSETQ. The CDR3 has 14 residues. The CDR3 reads CASSTGQPNQPQHF. In nucleotides, the CDR3 is TGCGCCAGCAGTACAGGGCAGCCGAATCAGCCCCAGCATTTT.

The V gene is TRBV6-6, the J gene TRBJ1-5, with 10 bases fitting TRBD1. CDR3 length: 16 amino acids. V lost 6 bases and J lost 9; bases outside the gene matches: 14. CDR1 is MNHNY, CDR2 SVGAGI, per germline (reference sequence). CDR3 amino acids: CASSQTGTGASRPQHF. The CDR3 DNA sequence: TGTGCCAGCAGCCAAACCGGGACAGGGGCGTCAAGGCCCCAGCATTTT.

V is TRBV20-1 and J is TRBJ2-5, with 10 bases identical to TRBD2. After removal of 3 bases from V and 0 bases from J, the junction contained 10 bases not matched to a gene. Germline V lookup: CDR1 DFQATT, CDR2 SNEGSKA (reference sequence). The CDR3 covers 17 residues. The DNA of the CDR3 is TGCAGTGCTAGTAGGGTTTTAGGACTAGCGGACCAAGAGACCCAGTACTTC. This codes for CSASRVLGLADQETQYF.

The rearrangement links TRBV5-5 to TRBJ2-1, with D tentatively TRBD1 (6 bases). Germline values: CDR1 SGHKS, CDR2 YYEKEE (reference sequence). Trimming removed 5 bases from V and 9 bases from J, with 12 bases in between. The CDR3 is made up of 12 amino acids. The CDR3 bases are TGTGCCAGCAGATTAACAGGGATTGAGCAGTTCTTC. This encodes CASRLTGIEQFF.

In this sample, this clonotype turned up a few times. The chain carries TRBV12-3 or TRBV12-4 and TRBJ1-6; tentatively, D is TRBD1 (6 bases). The CDR3 runs to 16 residues. The V end was cut by 5 bases, the J end by 8 bases, with 19 bases between. The CDR3 DNA is TGTGCCAGCAGTCCGCAGGGGCAGGGTTCGGATTCACCCCTCCACTTT. This gives the protein CASSPQGQGSDSPLHF.

The V gene is TRBV2, the J gene TRBJ2-1; TRBD1 agrees at 10 bases. After removal of 6 bases from V and 2 bases from J, the junction contained 4 bases not matched to a gene. The CDR3 is 15 amino acids. The germline V gene encodes CDR1 SNHLY and CDR2 FYNNEI. The CDR3 DNA reads as TGTGCCAGCAGGCTCGACAGGGGGCCCTACAATGAGCAGTTCTTC. Residues: CASRLDRGPYNEQFF.

The rearrangement joins TRBV21-1 to TRBJ2-1. TRBV21-1 is reported as a pseudogene. The CDR3 is made up of 14 amino acids. This chain's CDR3 is CASSRIFLEERQFF. In DNA, the CDR3 is TGTGCCAGCAGCAGAATATTCCTAGAGGAGAGGCAGTTCTTC.

This chain links TRBV20-1 with TRBJ2-4, with D unresolved. The CDR3 runs 14 residues. V dropped 4 bases and J dropped 0 bases, with 10 bases sitting between them. Germline assignment: CDR1 DFQATT and CDR2 SNEGSKA (reference sequence). CDR3 nucleotides: TGCAGTGCTACAGCGAGTCTAGCCAAAAACATTCAGTACTTC. It encodes CSATASLAKNIQYF.

V usage is TRBV20-1 and J usage is TRBJ2-1; D not resolved. CDR1 and CDR2 from the germline V gene are DFQATT and SNEGSKA (reference sequence). The CDR3 is made up of 14 amino acids. Trimming stripped 2 bases from V and 8 bases from J, with 16 bases between. The CDR3: CSARLDGRYDEQFF. CDR3 nucleotides: TGCAGTGCTAGACTAGACGGCAGATACGATGAGCAGTTCTTC.

The table lists this clonotype with a few counts. The chain joins TRBV6-1 to TRBJ1-3; D possibly corresponds to TRBD1 (5 bases). V lost 2 bases, J lost 3 bases, and 17 bases lay in between. The CDR3 covers 17 residues. In germline, CDR1 is MNHNS, CDR2 SASEGT. The CDR3 reads CASSEWEWRGFGNTIYF. DNA for the CDR3: TGTGCCAGCAGTGAATGGGAATGGAGGGGCTTTGGAAACACCATATATTTT.

The chain recombines TRBV9 with TRBJ2-5; 9 bases agree with TRBD2. After removal of 1 base from V and 1 base from J, the junction contained 5 bases not matched to a gene. Germline V gene sequence: CDR1 SGDLS, CDR2 YYNGEE. This CDR3 region has 16 residues. CDR3: CASSVRPSGAQETQYF. DNA for the CDR3: TGTGCCAGCAGCGTACGGCCTAGCGGGGCCCAAGAGACCCAGTACTTC.

The gene calls are TRBV15 and TRBJ1-2, with TRBD1 matching 11 bases. CDR3 size: 16 residues. Trimming cost V 1 base and J 4 bases; bases outside gene matches: 5. Germline V lookup: CDR1 LNHNV, CDR2 YYDKDF (reference sequence). The CDR3 is CATSRGDRGTVYGYTF. The CDR3 region has the DNA TGTGCCACCAGCAGAGGGGACAGGGGGACGGTCTATGGCTACACCTTC.

CDR3 region: CASSLDRRAGELFF. The CDR3 DNA follows: TGTGCCAGCAGCTTAGATCGTCGCGCCGGGGAGCTGTTTTTT. The chain carries TRBV7-2 and TRBJ2-2; D is unclear. Germline CDR1 reads SGHTA; CDR2 reads FQGNSA. CDR3 length: 14 residues. Trimming removed 1 base at V and 6 bases at J, with 9 bases between. Variable domain in full (rest from reference TRBV7-2 and TRBJ2-2): GAGVSQSPSNKVTEKGKDVELRCDPISGHTALYWYRQSLGQGLEFLIYFQGNSAPDKSGLPSDRFSAERTGGSVSTLTIQRTQQEDSAVYLCASSLDRRAGELFFGEGSRLTVL.

The V gene is TRBV4-1, the J gene TRBJ2-7, with 8 bases identical to TRBD2. The CDR3 has 14 residues. The junction had 8 bases not matched to a gene; V was cut back by 6 bases and J by 4 bases. Germline-derived CDR1 and CDR2 are MGHRA and YSYEKL. The DNA of the CDR3 is TGCGCCAGCAGGGCGGGACTAGGCAATTACGAGCAGTACTTC. It encodes CASRAGLGNYEQYF.

The chain carries TRBV3-1 and TRBJ2-5, with D perhaps TRBD1 (5 bases). Germline-derived CDR1 and CDR2 are LGHDT and YNNKEL (reference sequence). V was cut by 0 bases and J by 7 bases, with 15 bases left in between. This CDR3 comprises 15 residues. In nucleotides, the CDR3 is TGTGCCAGCAGCCAAGATCACGACAGCTCAAGGACCCAGTACTTC. Translation: CASSQDHDSSRTQYF.

V usage is TRBV27 and J usage is TRBJ2-5; 7 bases map to TRBD2. V lost 6 bases to trimming and J lost 7 bases; unmatched junction nucleotides: 8. Germline-derived CDR1 and CDR2 are MNHEY and SMNVEV (reference sequence). The CDR3 is made up of 13 amino acids. The CDR3 protein is CASRPGLVGTQYF. The CDR3 coding sequence is TGTGCCAGCAGACCCGGACTAGTCGGGACCCAGTACTTC.

This clonotype was recorded a few times. The CDR3 spells CASSLTGLAFF. DNA of the CDR3: TGTGCCAGCAGCTTGACAGGGTTGGCTTTCTTT. This chain links TRBV7-9 with TRBJ1-1; TRBD1 aligns across 7 bases. CDR1 and CDR2 (germline): SEHNR, FQNEAQ (reference sequence). The CDR3 loop spans 11 amino acids. V gave up 3 bases and J gave up 11 bases; unmatched junction bases: 3. Full variable domain (remainder filled in from reference TRBV7-9 and TRBJ1-1): DTGVSQNPRHKITKRGQNVTFRCDPISEHNRLYWYRQTLGQGPEFLTYFQNEAQLEKSRLLSDRFSAERPKGSFSTLEIQRTEQGDSAMYLCASSLTGLAFFGQGTRLTVV.

The CDR3 reads CASSHKPAGGTGELFF. The CDR3 nucleotides are TGTGCCAGCAGTCACAAGCCCGCCGGGGGGACCGGGGAGCTGTTTTTT. This rearrangement joins TRBV4-2 to TRBJ2-2; 7 bases are shared with TRBD2. Germline V lookup: CDR1 LGHNA, CDR2 YNFKEQ. Unmatched junction bases numbered 12, after V lost 6 bases and J lost 5 bases. There are 16 residues in the CDR3.

The rearrangement links TRBV28 to TRBJ2-3; 10 bases align to TRBD2. J was trimmed by 5 bases and V by 3 bases; bases with no gene match: 5. This CDR3 has 15 residues. From germline, CDR1 is MDHEN and CDR2 SYDVKM. The CDR3 DNA reads TGTGCCAGCAGTTTGCTAGCGGGGGCCGGAGATACGCAGTATTTT. This codes for CASSLLAGAGDTQYF.

This clonotype was seen a handful of times. This chain connects TRBV20-1 to TRBJ1-6, with D tentatively TRBD1 (5 bases). Per germline, CDR1 DFQATT and CDR2 SNEGSKA (reference sequence). With 0 bases removed from V and 8 bases from J, the gap between germline ends came to 8 bases. The CDR3 consists of 13 residues. CDR3 in amino acids: CSARDREHSPLHF. CDR3 nucleotide sequence: TGCAGTGCTAGAGACAGGGAACATTCACCCCTCCACTTT.

The chain is built from TRBV7-2 and TRBJ2-5; 10 bases are shared with TRBD2. This CDR3 is 14 amino acids long. Trimming removed 5 bases from V and 5 bases from J; junction bases left unmatched: 5. Germline CDR1 reads SGHTA; CDR2 reads FQGNSA. CDR3 sequence reads: CASSAAGGRETQYF. In DNA form, the CDR3 reads TGTGCCAGCAGCGCAGCGGGGGGGAGGGAGACCCAGTACTTC.

There are a few counts of this clonotype. The chain has TRBV7-9 and TRBJ2-1; 12 nucleotides match TRBD2. Germline CDR1 reads SEHNR; CDR2 reads FQNEAQ (reference sequence). With V trimmed by 5 bases and J by 5 bases, 4 bases remained unmatched. This CDR3 contains 15 residues. The CDR3 DNA follows: TGTGCCAGCAGCGACAGGACTAGCGGGGACAATGAGCAGTTCTTC. Protein: CASSDRTSGDNEQFF. Combining the CDR3 with reference TRBV7-9 and TRBJ2-1 gives the whole variable domain DTGVSQNPRHKITKRGQNVTFRCDPISEHNRLYWYRQTLGQGPEFLTYFQNEAQLEKSRLLSDRFSAERPKGSFSTLEIQRTEQGDSAMYLCASSDRTSGDNEQFFGPGTRLTVL.